These T cell receptor beta chains were read from a single sample in a study of blood T cell repertoires in COVID-19. Sequenced by immunoSEQ multiplex PCR; TCRdb stores in-frame clones only, minus some. The sample shows around 78,000 clones, 75% to 90% of them seen only once. Sequenced sample: peripheral blood. The receptors shown here come from a man aged 50 to 60 with active COVID-19. The CDR3 runs from the conserved cysteine through the conserved F or W. Fields, in order: J gene, D gene, clone size, V gene, CDR3 DNA, CDR3 protein. A D gene is named only where the DNA matches it firmly. A row's size may be missing; if present it is once, few, many or a size class.

TRBJ1-4,TRBD1,NA,TRBV2,TGTGCCAGCGGACAGGGGGCAACTAATGAAAAACTGTTTTTT,CASGQGATNEKLFF
TRBJ1-2,NA,NA,TRBV28,TGTGCCAGCAGTCCTACAGGGTCCTATGGCTACACCTTC,CASSPTGSYGYTF
TRBJ2-1,TRBD1,once,TRBV7-7,TGTGCCAGCAGCCAAGGGACAGGCAGCTCCTACAATGAGCAGTTCTTC,CASSQGTGSSYNEQFF
TRBJ1-6,NA,many,TRBV4-3,TGCGCCAGCAGCCAAGATAGGGGGAATTATAATTCACCCCTCCACTTT,CASSQDRGNYNSPLHF
TRBJ1-3,NA,NA,TRBV12-3/TRBV12-4,TGTGCCAGCGGAGTCTCTGGAAACACCATATATTTT,CASGVSGNTIYF
TRBJ2-1,NA,once,TRBV7-2,TGTGCCAGCAGCCCTGACAGGCTGAATGAGCAGTTCTTC,CASSPDRLNEQFF
TRBJ2-7,TRBD2,NA,TRBV27,TGTGCCAGAATCGGGACTAGACTCATCTACGAGCAGTACTTC,CARIGTRLIYEQYF
TRBJ2-3,TRBD2,NA,TRBV7-7,TGTGCTAGCAGCTTATTAGCGGGGGGGAGCACAGATACGCAGTATTTT,CASSLLAGGSTDTQYF
TRBJ1-5,NA,NA,TRBV19,TGTGCCAGTAGACCCCTCGGGGGGAATCAGCCCCAGCATTTT,CASRPLGGNQPQHF
TRBJ2-7,NA,NA,TRBV5-5,TGTGCCAGCAGCTTGGGCACAGGGATAATCTACGAGCAGTACTTC,CASSLGTGIIYEQYF
TRBJ1-5,NA,NA,TRBV19,TGTGCCAGTAGGGCTGGCGGCAGGGGAGGGGGTAGCAATCAGCCCCAGCATTTT,CASRAGGRGGGSNQPQHF
TRBJ2-2,NA,NA,TRBV15,TGTGCCACCAGCCGACGAGTCACAGAGGGCGCCGGGGAGCTGTTTTTT,CATSRRVTEGAGELFF
TRBJ1-1,TRBD1,NA,TRBV27,TGTGCCAGCAGTTTAGACAGGGGCGCTGAAGCTTTCTTT,CASSLDRGAEAFF
TRBJ1-1,TRBD1,NA,TRBV2,TGTGCCAGCAGCTTTGACAGGGGGAACACTGAAGCTTTCTTT,CASSFDRGNTEAFF
TRBJ2-7,TRBD1,NA,TRBV12-3/TRBV12-4,TGTGCCAGCGCCCGACAGGGGCCCTACGAGCAGTACTTC,CASARQGPYEQYF
TRBJ1-2,NA,NA,TRBV12-5,TGTGCTAGTGGTTTGACAGGGACTAACTATGGCTACACCTTC,CASGLTGTNYGYTF
TRBJ2-7,NA,NA,TRBV27,TGTGCCAGCAGCCCATTTACGGGGAACGAGCAGTACTTC,CASSPFTGNEQYF
TRBJ2-7,NA,NA,TRBV5-1,TGCGCCAGCAGCTTGTCCCCCAGGGACGAGCAGTACTTC,CASSLSPRDEQYF
TRBJ2-1,NA,NA,TRBV7-2,TGTGCCAGCAGCTTATTTATCGGCAATGAGCAGTTCTTC,CASSLFIGNEQFF
TRBJ2-7,TRBD2,NA,TRBV29-1,TGCAGCGTTGAAGGACTAGCGGCAACTCCCTACGAGCAGTACTTC,CSVEGLAATPYEQYF
TRBJ2-1,TRBD2,once,TRBV28,TGTGCCAGCCGAACCTACCTAGCGGGAAGCTACAATGAGCAGTTCTTC,CASRTYLAGSYNEQFF
TRBJ2-1,TRBD2,NA,TRBV6-2/TRBV6-3,TGTGCCAGCAGTTACTGGCGGACTAGCGGGAGGCTTTCTGCAGGCGCGCAGTTCTTC,CASSYWRTSGRLSAGAQFF
TRBJ1-2,NA,few,TRBV29-1,TGCAGCGTTGACTCCTCCGGGACAAATGGCTACACCTTC,CSVDSSGTNGYTF
TRBJ2-1,TRBD1,NA,TRBV19,TGTGCCAGGCAAAGAGGGACAGGGTACTACAATGAGCAGTTCTTC,CARQRGTGYYNEQFF
TRBJ2-1,NA,NA,TRBV2,TGTGCCAGCAGGCGGGGTCGGGACAATGAGCAGTTCTTC,CASRRGRDNEQFF
TRBJ1-2,NA,NA,TRBV7-9,TGTGCCAGCAGCTTCGATACCCTACGGGGAGGCTACACCTTC,CASSFDTLRGGYTF
TRBJ2-2,TRBD2,NA,TRBV6-5,TGTGCCAGCAGTTACGGGGGGGCCGGGGAGCTGTTTTTT,CASSYGGAGELFF
TRBJ1-1,NA,NA,TRBV4-1,TGCGCCAGCAGCCCCCCAAACCGGAGGAACACTGAAGCTTTCTTT,CASSPPNRRNTEAFF
TRBJ2-6,TRBD1,NA,TRBV19,TGTGCCAGTAGGGAACGTACAGGGGTCGGGGCCAACGTCCTGACTTTC,CASRERTGVGANVLTF
TRBJ1-3,NA,NA,TRBV30,TGTGCCTGGAGCGGGGGACCAGGTGGAAACACCATATATTTT,CAWSGGPGGNTIYF
TRBJ2-3,NA,once,TRBV7-5,TGTGTCAGAAGCCAATCTTCGGGAGGGAGGAATGCAGATACGCAGTATTTT,CVRSQSSGGRNADTQYF
TRBJ1-5,NA,NA,TRBV6-1,TGTGCCAGCAGTGGGAGAGGGGGATCATATAGCAATCAGCCCCAGCATTTT,CASSGRGGSYSNQPQHF
TRBJ1-1,NA,few,TRBV6-6,TGTGCCAGCAGCGCCTCGGGGGGCACTGAAGCTTTCTTT,CASSASGGTEAFF
TRBJ2-6,NA,NA,TRBV5-4,TGTGCCAGCAGCTCCCCGGGGTCGGGGGCCAACGTCCTGACTTTC,CASSSPGSGANVLTF
TRBJ2-1,NA,NA,TRBV5-1,TGCGCCAGCAGCTCGACAGACTACAATGAGCAGTTCTTC,CASSSTDYNEQFF
TRBJ2-5,TRBD1,NA,TRBV9,TGTGCCAGCAGCCTCCGACAGGGCGACGTCCAAGAGACCCAGTACTTC,CASSLRQGDVQETQYF
TRBJ2-7,TRBD2,few,TRBV4-1,TGCGCCAGCAGTGGATTAGCGGGAGGCGAGCAGTACTTC,CASSGLAGGEQYF
TRBJ2-7,TRBD1,NA,TRBV30,TGTGCCTGGGGGACAGGGACCCACGAGCAGTACTTC,CAWGTGTHEQYF
TRBJ1-1,NA,NA,TRBV4-2,TGTGCCAGCAGCGGAGGGGGAGGGATGAACACTGAAGCTTTCTTT,CASSGGGGMNTEAFF
TRBJ2-1,NA,NA,TRBV7-2,TGTGCCAGCAGCCCATACGCGGGCAATGAGCAGTTCTTC,CASSPYAGNEQFF
TRBJ2-1,TRBD2,NA,TRBV6-4,TGTGCCAGCTCCCGCGGGGCGGGGGTATACAATGAGCAGTTCTTC,CASSRGAGVYNEQFF
TRBJ1-1,NA,NA,TRBV21-1,TGTGCCAGCACCCCTGACAGGAGATCGAACACTGAAGCTTTCTTT,CASTPDRRSNTEAFF
TRBJ2-5,NA,NA,TRBV10-2,TGCGCCAGCAGCGAGGACTTCTCTGGGGAGACCCAGTACTTC,CASSEDFSGETQYF
TRBJ1-2,NA,NA,TRBV6-5,TGTGCCAGCAGTTACGGGGTACAGGTCGATGGCTACACCTTC,CASSYGVQVDGYTF
TRBJ2-2,TRBD1,once,TRBV5-1,TGCGCCAGCAGCTTGAGGGGACAGGGATCCACCGGGGAGCTGTTTTTT,CASSLRGQGSTGELFF
TRBJ2-7,TRBD1,NA,TRBV7-3,TGTGCCAGCAGCTCCGGGACAGACGAGCAGTACTTC,CASSSGTDEQYF
TRBJ1-2,TRBD1,NA,TRBV6-2/TRBV6-3,TGTGCCAGCAGTCCACCGGGACAGCTCCTCGAGGGCTACACCTTC,CASSPPGQLLEGYTF
TRBJ1-2,TRBD1,once,TRBV28,TGTGCCAGCACGCTACAGGGGGCCGGGGAAGGCTACACCTTC,CASTLQGAGEGYTF
TRBJ2-1,NA,few,TRBV7-3,TGTGCCAGCAGCCCTCGACTCCACTCCTACAATGAGCAGTTCTTC,CASSPRLHSYNEQFF
TRBJ1-2,NA,NA,TRBV9,TGTGCCAGCAGCGCCGACAAAAACCTCTATGGCTACACCTTC,CASSADKNLYGYTF
TRBJ1-5,NA,NA,TRBV28,TGTGCCACCAAGGACAGCAGCAATCAGCCCCAGCATTTT,CATKDSSNQPQHF